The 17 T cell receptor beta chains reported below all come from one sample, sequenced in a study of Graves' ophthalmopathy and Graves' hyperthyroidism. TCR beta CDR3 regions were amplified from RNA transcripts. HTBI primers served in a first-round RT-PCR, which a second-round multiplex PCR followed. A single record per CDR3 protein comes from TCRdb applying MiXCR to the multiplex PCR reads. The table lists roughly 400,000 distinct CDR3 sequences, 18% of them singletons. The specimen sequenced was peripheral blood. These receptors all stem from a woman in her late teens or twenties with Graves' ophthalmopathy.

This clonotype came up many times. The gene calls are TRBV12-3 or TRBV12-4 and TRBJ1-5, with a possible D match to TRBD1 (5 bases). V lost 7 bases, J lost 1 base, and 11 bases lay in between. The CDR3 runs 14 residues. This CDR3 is CASTREGSNQPQHF. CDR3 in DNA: TGTGCCAGCACGAGGGAGGGGAGCAATCAGCCCCAGCATTTT.

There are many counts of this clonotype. The CDR3 DNA follows: TGTGCCAGCAGTCCTAGGAACCGGGCATGGACCGAGACCCAGTACTTC. Translating it yields CASSPRNRAWTETQYF. The V and J genes are TRBV27 and TRBJ2-5; no definite D call. V lost 5 bases and J 5 bases, leaving 21 bases between the germline ends. The germline V gene has CDR1 MNHEY and CDR2 SMNVEV (reference sequence). The CDR3 is 16 amino acids.

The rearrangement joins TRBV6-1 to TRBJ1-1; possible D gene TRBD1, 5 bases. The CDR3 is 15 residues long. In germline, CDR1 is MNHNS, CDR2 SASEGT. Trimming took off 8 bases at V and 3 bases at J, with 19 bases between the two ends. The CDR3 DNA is TGTGCCAGCTCCGACAGCGCTGGCGGGTACACTGAAGCTTTCTTT. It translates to CASSDSAGGYTEAFF.

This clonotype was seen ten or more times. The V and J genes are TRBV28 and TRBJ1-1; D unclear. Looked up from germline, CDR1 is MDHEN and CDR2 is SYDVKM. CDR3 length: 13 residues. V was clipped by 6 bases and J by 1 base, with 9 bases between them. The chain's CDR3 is CASRGNTNTEAFF. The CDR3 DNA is TGTGCCAGCAGAGGGAATACGAACACTGAAGCTTTCTTT.

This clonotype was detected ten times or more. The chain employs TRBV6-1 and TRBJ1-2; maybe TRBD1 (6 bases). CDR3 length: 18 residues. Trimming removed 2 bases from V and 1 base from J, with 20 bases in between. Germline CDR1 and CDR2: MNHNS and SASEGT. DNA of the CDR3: TGTGCCAGCAGTGAACCCCTTCTAATACAGGGACGTAACTATGGCTACACCTTC. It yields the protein CASSEPLLIQGRNYGYTF.

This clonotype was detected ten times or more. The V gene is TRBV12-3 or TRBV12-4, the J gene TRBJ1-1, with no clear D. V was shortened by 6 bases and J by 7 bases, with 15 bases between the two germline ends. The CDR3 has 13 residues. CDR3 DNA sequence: TGTGCCAGCAGGCCTACAAGGTTGGGTGAAGCTTTCTTT. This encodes CASRPTRLGEAFF.

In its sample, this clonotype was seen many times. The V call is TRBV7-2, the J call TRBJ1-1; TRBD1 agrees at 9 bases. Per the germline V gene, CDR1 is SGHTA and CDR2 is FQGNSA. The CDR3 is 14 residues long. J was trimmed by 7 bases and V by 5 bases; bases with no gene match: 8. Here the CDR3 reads CASSPDRGYREAFF. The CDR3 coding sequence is TGTGCCAGCAGCCCGGACAGGGGCTACCGTGAAGCTTTCTTT.

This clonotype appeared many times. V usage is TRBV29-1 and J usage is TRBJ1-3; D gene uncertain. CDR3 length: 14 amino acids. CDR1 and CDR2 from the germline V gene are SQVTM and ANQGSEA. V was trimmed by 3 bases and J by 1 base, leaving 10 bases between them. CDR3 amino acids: CSVEKEDSGNTIYF. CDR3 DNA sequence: TGCAGCGTTGAGAAGGAAGATTCTGGAAACACCATATATTTT.

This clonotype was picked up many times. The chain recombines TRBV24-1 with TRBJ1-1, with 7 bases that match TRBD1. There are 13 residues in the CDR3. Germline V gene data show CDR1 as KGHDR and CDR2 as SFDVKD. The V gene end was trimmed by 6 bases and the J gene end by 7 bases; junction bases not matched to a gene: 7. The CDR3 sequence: CATSLPGGGEAFF. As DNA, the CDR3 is TGTGCCACCAGTCTGCCAGGGGGAGGTGAAGCTTTCTTT.

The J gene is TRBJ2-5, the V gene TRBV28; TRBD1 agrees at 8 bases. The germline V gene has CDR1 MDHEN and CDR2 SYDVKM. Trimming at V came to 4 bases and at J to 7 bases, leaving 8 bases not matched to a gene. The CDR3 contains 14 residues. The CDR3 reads CASSSDRGVGTQYF. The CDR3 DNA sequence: TGTGCCAGCAGTTCCGACAGGGGAGTTGGGACCCAGTACTTC.

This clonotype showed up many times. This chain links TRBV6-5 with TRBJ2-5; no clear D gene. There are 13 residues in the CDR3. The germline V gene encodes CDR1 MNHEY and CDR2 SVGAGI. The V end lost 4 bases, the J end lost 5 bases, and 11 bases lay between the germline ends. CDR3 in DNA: TGTGCCAGCAGTTTGGAAGTAAGGGAGACCCAGTACTTC. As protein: CASSLEVRETQYF.

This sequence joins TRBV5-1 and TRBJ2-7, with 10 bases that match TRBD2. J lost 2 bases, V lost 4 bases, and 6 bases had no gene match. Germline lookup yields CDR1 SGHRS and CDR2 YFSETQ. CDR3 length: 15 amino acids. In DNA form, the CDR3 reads TGCGCCAGCAGCCGGCCCACTAGCGGGACCTACGAGCAGTACTTC. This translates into CASSRPTSGTYEQYF.

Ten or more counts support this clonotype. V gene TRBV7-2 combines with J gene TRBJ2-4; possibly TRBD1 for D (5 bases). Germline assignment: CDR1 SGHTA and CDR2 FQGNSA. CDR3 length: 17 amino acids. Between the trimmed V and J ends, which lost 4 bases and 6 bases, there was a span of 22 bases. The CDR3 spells CASSSRGFGMNRNIQYF. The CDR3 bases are TGTGCCAGCAGCTCAAGGGGTTTTGGGATGAATCGAAACATTCAGTACTTC.

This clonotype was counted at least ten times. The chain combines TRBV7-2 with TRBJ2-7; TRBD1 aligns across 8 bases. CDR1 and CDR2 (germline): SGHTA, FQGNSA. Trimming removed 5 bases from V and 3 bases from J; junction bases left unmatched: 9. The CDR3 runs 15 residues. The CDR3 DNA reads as TGTGCCAGCAGCCCTAGGACAGGGAACCTCTACGAGCAGTACTTC. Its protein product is CASSPRTGNLYEQYF.

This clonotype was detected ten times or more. The CDR3 sequence is CASSPVNTGELFF. CDR3 in DNA: TGTGCCAGCAGCCCCGTAAACACCGGGGAGCTGTTTTTT. The chain uses TRBV9 and TRBJ2-2; D is undetermined. This CDR3 spans 13 amino acids. The V gene lost 4 bases and the J gene lost 2 bases, with 6 bases spanning the gap. CDR1 is SGDLS and CDR2 is YYNGEE in the germline V gene.

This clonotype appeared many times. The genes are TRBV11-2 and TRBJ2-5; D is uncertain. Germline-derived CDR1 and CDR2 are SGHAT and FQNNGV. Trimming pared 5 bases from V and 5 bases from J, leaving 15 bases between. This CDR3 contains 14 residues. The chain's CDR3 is CASSPLGIGETQYF. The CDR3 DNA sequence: TGTGCCAGCAGCCCTCTAGGTATAGGCGAGACCCAGTACTTC.

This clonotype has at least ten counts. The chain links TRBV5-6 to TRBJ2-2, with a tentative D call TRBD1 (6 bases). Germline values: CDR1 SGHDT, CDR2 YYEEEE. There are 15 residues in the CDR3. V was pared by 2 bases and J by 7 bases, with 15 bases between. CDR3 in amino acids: CASSFDRPAGGELFF. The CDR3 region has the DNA TGTGCCAGCAGCTTCGACAGGCCTGCGGGCGGGGAGCTGTTTTTT.